What follows are 8 T cell receptor beta chains derived from one specimen sequenced in a study of control samples from healthy donors and cancer patients. Sequencing was performed with immunoSEQ multiplex PCR; in TCRdb, only in-frame clones are kept and a portion is missing. The sample yields more than 70,000 clones, roughly nine tenths seen once. The sequenced sample consisted of blood. These receptors were collected from a woman aged 25 to 39 in good health.

The chain carries TRBV5-4 and TRBJ2-1, with D possibly matching TRBD1 (5 bases). Trimming took 4 bases from V and 6 from J, leaving 11 bases between them. Germline V gene lookup returns CDR1 SGHNT and CDR2 YYREEE (reference sequence). This CDR3 contains 13 residues. The CDR3 DNA reads as TGTGCCAGCAGCCCCGACAGCCGCAATGAGCAGTTCTTC. Amino acids: CASSPDSRNEQFF.

The chain couples TRBV9 to TRBJ1-3; no firm D call. V was trimmed by 3 bases and J by 6 bases, leaving 4 bases between them. Per the germline V gene, CDR1 is SGDLS and CDR2 is YYNGEE. The CDR3 is 11 residues long. CDR3 region: CASSALNTIYF. CDR3 coding DNA: TGTGCCAGCAGCGCATTAAACACCATATATTTT.

The V and J genes are TRBV19 and TRBJ1-6; TRBD1 might be the D (6 bases). The CDR3 is 17 amino acids. Germline loops: CDR1 LNHDA, CDR2 SQIVND (reference sequence). Trimming pared 5 bases from V and 0 bases from J, leaving 14 bases between. CDR3 loop: CASSAGHGFSYNSPLHF. DNA of the CDR3: TGTGCCAGTAGTGCGGGACACGGATTCTCCTATAATTCACCCCTCCACTTT.

The chain joins TRBV19 to TRBJ1-1, with D tentatively TRBD1 (6 bases). The CDR3 sequence is 13 residues long. In germline, CDR1 is LNHDA, CDR2 SQIVND (reference sequence). Trimming shortened V by 1 base and J by 6 bases, and 9 bases separated the two germline ends. The CDR3 nucleotides read TGTGCCAGTAGTATAGTCGGGGGCGCTGAAGCTTTCTTT. Translated, it gives CASSIVGGAEAFF.

This clone was seen just once. The CDR3 coding sequence is TGTGCCAGCAGTGTAGAGATGAACACTGAAGCTTTCTTT. Translated, it gives CASSVEMNTEAFF. The rearrangement uses TRBV2 and TRBJ1-1; D uncertain. Germline CDR1 is SNHLY and CDR2 is FYNNEI. V was cut by 4 bases and J by 0 bases, with 6 bases left in between. The CDR3 consists of 13 residues.

The chain uses TRBV10-2 and TRBJ2-2, with D possibly TRBD2 on 6 matching bases. CDR3 size: 14 residues. V was pared by 10 bases and J by 4 bases, with 16 bases between. Germline CDR1 reads WSHSY; CDR2 reads SAAADI. DNA for the CDR3: TGCGCCACCCGGAGGGCCAAGGGCACCGGGGAGCTGTTTTTT. Translated, it gives CATRRAKGTGELFF.

A single count supports this clone. The chain uses TRBV19 and TRBJ1-1; perhaps TRBD1 as D (5 bases). This CDR3 region has 15 residues. Germline CDR1 reads LNHDA; CDR2 reads SQIVND (reference sequence). Trimming removed 4 bases at V and 4 bases at J, with 16 bases between. The CDR3 coding sequence is TGTGCCAGTAGTAGGGGAATTCCTAGGGGCACTGAAGCTTTCTTT. Translating gives CASSRGIPRGTEAFF.

The rearrangement links TRBV6-5 to TRBJ1-6, with D unresolved. CDR1 MNHEY and CDR2 SVGAGI come from the germline V gene. CDR3 length equals 16 residues. V lost 2 bases and J 3 bases, leaving 11 bases between the germline ends. The CDR3 loop reads CASSYLGLDYNSPLHF. CDR3 nucleotide sequence: TGTGCCAGCAGTTACCTGGGCCTCGACTATAATTCACCCCTCCACTTT.